One and the same sample provided the 32 T cell receptor beta chains below, sequenced in a study of OX40 agonist ivuxolimab in advanced cancers. TCRdb's table, derived via immunoSEQ multiplex PCR, lists solely in-frame clones and lacks some. The sample includes around 60,000 clones, 80% to 95% seen only once; the top ten take around a quarter. This sample comprised CD4+ or CD8+ T cells sorted from blood, obtained in a trial of the OX40 agonist ivuxolimab. These receptor sequences come from an adult with an advanced solid tumor such as melanoma, head and neck, liver or kidney cancer.

CDR3 protein: CASTPGGQGTTGELFF. The CDR3 nucleotides are TGTGCCAGCACCCCCGGGGGACAGGGTACAACCGGGGAGCTGTTTTTT. The chain employs TRBV28 and TRBJ2-2; TRBD1 matches at 9 bases. Trimming removed 7 bases from V and 5 bases from J; junction bases left unmatched: 11. Germline V gene data show CDR1 as MDHEN and CDR2 as SYDVKM. This CDR3 has 16 residues.

This clone was recorded once. This chain joins TRBV28 and TRBJ1-2; D is unclear. Germline lookup yields CDR1 MDHEN and CDR2 SYDVKM. Trimming took off 2 bases at V and 5 bases at J, with 9 bases between the two ends. This CDR3 spans 13 amino acids. As DNA, the CDR3 is TGTGCCAGCAGTTTACAAGGATATTATGGCTACACCTTC. Protein product: CASSLQGYYGYTF.

The V gene is TRBV21-1, the J gene TRBJ2-5. TRBV21-1 is a known pseudogene. This CDR3 contains 11 residues. CDR3 protein: CASSKGVTQYF. The DNA for the CDR3 is TGTGCCAGCAGCAAAGGGGTGACCCAGTACTTC.

This chain uses TRBV25-1 with TRBJ1-2; D uncertain. Germline loops: CDR1 MGHDK, CDR2 SYGVNS. With 8 bases removed from V and 6 bases from J, the gap between germline ends came to 10 bases. There are 11 residues in the CDR3. CDR3 in amino acids: CASAAPDGYTF. The CDR3 DNA is TGTGCCAGCGCTGCACCGGATGGCTACACCTTC.

This clone has only one observation. The chain uses TRBV7-8 and TRBJ2-7; the D is unclear. The CDR3 is 14 amino acids. Between the trimmed V and J ends, which lost 1 base and 0 bases, there was a span of 7 bases. The germline V gene has CDR1 SGHVS and CDR2 FQNEAQ. In nucleotides, the CDR3 is TGTGCCAGCAGCTTAGTCAGAAGCTCCTACGAGCAGTACTTC. Translating it yields CASSLVRSSYEQYF.

V and J are TRBV5-4 and TRBJ2-7; D gene uncertain. The CDR3 runs to 12 residues. Deletions cut 4 bases from V and 0 bases from J, with 5 bases between. CDR1 and CDR2 (germline): SGHNT, YYREEE (reference sequence). This chain's CDR3 is CASSDTSYEQYF. In DNA form, the CDR3 reads TGTGCCAGCAGCGATACCTCCTACGAGCAGTACTTC.

This chain connects TRBV6-1 to TRBJ2-7, with D tentatively TRBD1 or TRBD2 (5 bases each). The germline V and J ends were trimmed by 2 bases and 0 bases, with 14 bases remaining between them. Germline CDR1 is MNHNS and CDR2 is SASEGT. This CDR3 is 16 amino acids long. CDR3: CASSEIRESLSYEQYF. Written as DNA, the CDR3 is TGTGCCAGCAGTGAAATCAGGGAGTCCCTCTCCTACGAGCAGTACTTC.

This sequence joins TRBV27 and TRBJ2-7, with D possibly being TRBD2 (5 bases). The CDR3 has 13 residues. The ends were cut back, 6 bases at V and 2 bases at J, with 11 bases in the middle. In germline, CDR1 is MNHEY, CDR2 SMNVEV (reference sequence). CDR3 amino acids: CASSPSGTYEQYF. In DNA form, the CDR3 reads TGTGCCAGCAGCCCCAGCGGTACCTACGAGCAGTACTTC.

J is TRBJ1-2 and V is TRBV29-1; unclear D gene. Germline V gene lookup returns CDR1 SQVTM and CDR2 ANQGSEA. CDR3 length: 10 amino acids. V lost 7 bases to trimming and J lost 2 bases, with 5 bases between them. The CDR3 DNA follows: TGCAGCGACCAGAACTATGGCTACACCTTC. This translates into CSDQNYGYTF.

This chain uses TRBV19 with TRBJ2-7, with 9 bases identical to TRBD1. Germline V CDR1 and CDR2: LNHDA, SQIVND (reference sequence). The CDR3 is 15 amino acids. After removal of 1 base from V and 2 bases from J, the junction contained 3 bases not matched to a gene. CDR3 in DNA: TGTGCCAGTAGTATAGCGACAGGGGGGGCCTACGAGCAGTACTTC. Its translation: CASSIATGGAYEQYF.

This clone was observed a handful of times. The rearrangement joins TRBV4-1 to TRBJ1-2; no firm D call. CDR1 is MGHRA, CDR2 YSYEKL, per germline. Trimming removed 2 bases at V and 2 bases at J, with 6 bases between. This CDR3 comprises 13 residues. CDR3 DNA sequence: TGCGCCAGCAGCCAAAACACCAACTATGGCTACACCTTC. This sequence encodes CASSQNTNYGYTF.

The chain employs TRBV10-1 and TRBJ2-1; 7 bases are shared with TRBD2. This CDR3 region has 12 residues. CDR1 WNHNN and CDR2 SYGVQD come from the germline V gene (reference sequence). V shed 11 bases and J 4 bases; nucleotides not matched to a gene: 5. CDR3 coding DNA: TGCGCCTCTGGGAGGGCTTACAATGAGCAGTTCTTC. It encodes CASGRAYNEQFF.

V usage is TRBV19 and J usage is TRBJ2-7; TRBD1 agrees at 11 bases. The CDR3 totals 15 residues. V lost 5 bases and J lost 0; bases outside the gene matches: 3. The germline V gene has CDR1 LNHDA and CDR2 SQIVND (reference sequence). CDR3: CASSPGQGASYEQYF. The CDR3 DNA sequence: TGTGCCAGTAGTCCCGGACAGGGGGCCTCCTACGAGCAGTACTTC.

The chain carries TRBV28 and TRBJ2-2; tentative D call: TRBD2 (6 bases). Germline CDR1 MDHEN, CDR2 SYDVKM. CDR3 length equals 16 residues. V dropped 2 bases and J dropped 0 bases, with 10 bases sitting between them. This chain's CDR3 is CASSLLDYPNTGELFF. The CDR3 DNA is TGTGCCAGCAGTTTACTGGACTACCCGAACACCGGGGAGCTGTTTTTT. The entire variable domain, with the rest obtained from reference TRBV28 and TRBJ2-2, is as follows: DVKVTQSSRYLVKRTGEKVFLECVQDMDHENMFWYRQDPGLGLRLIYFSYDVKMKEKGDIPEGYSVSREKKERFSLILESASTNQTSMYLCASSLLDYPNTGELFFGEGSRLTVL.

This rearrangement joins TRBV28 to TRBJ1-1; a possible D gene is TRBD1 (5 bases). The germline V gene encodes CDR1 MDHEN and CDR2 SYDVKM. The V end lost 2 bases, the J end lost 2 bases, and 9 bases lay between the germline ends. The CDR3 sequence is 14 residues long. CDR3 in amino acids: CASSLGQTNTEAFF. In DNA form, the CDR3 reads TGTGCCAGCAGTTTAGGACAAACAAACACTGAAGCTTTCTTT.

The genes are TRBV7-9 and TRBJ1-5, with D unclear. The V and J ends lost 8 bases and 2 bases respectively, with 7 bases between them. The CDR3 sequence is 12 residues long. The V gene's germline CDR1 is SEHNR and CDR2 FQNEAQ (reference sequence). CDR3 bases: TGTGCCAGCGGGCAGGGCAATCAGCCCCAGCATTTT. This codes for CASGQGNQPQHF.

This chain links TRBV7-9 with TRBJ1-3; D gene ambiguous. Germline V gene data show CDR1 as SEHNR and CDR2 as FQNEAQ (reference sequence). There are 17 residues in the CDR3. Between the trimmed V and J ends, which lost 5 bases and 4 bases, there was a span of 21 bases. DNA of the CDR3: TGTGCCAGCAGCCCGCCCGAAGGACTCCACTACGGAAACACCATATATTTT. Amino acid sequence: CASSPPEGLHYGNTIYF.

The J gene is TRBJ2-7, the V gene TRBV25-1, with a tentative D call TRBD2 (7 bases). This CDR3 region has 14 residues. The V gene lost 4 bases and the J gene lost 5 bases, with 15 bases spanning the gap. The germline gives CDR1 MGHDK, CDR2 SYGVNS. CDR3 loop: CASSASGGGNEQYF. The CDR3 coding sequence is TGTGCCAGCAGTGCGAGTGGGGGGGGCAACGAGCAGTACTTC.

The DNA for the CDR3 is TGTGCCAGCAGCTGGACTAGCGGGAGAGGGACAGATACGCAGTATTTT. Protein product: CASSWTSGRGTDTQYF. The V and J genes are TRBV7-2 and TRBJ2-3, with 13 bases aligning to TRBD2. CDR3 size: 16 residues. Germline V gene lookup returns CDR1 SGHTA and CDR2 FQGNSA. The V segment lost 4 bases and the J segment 3 bases; nucleotides outside the gene matches: 4.

The J gene is TRBJ2-5, the V gene TRBV9; a weak D match, TRBD1 (5 bases). The CDR3 contains 15 residues. Germline values: CDR1 SGDLS, CDR2 YYNGEE. V shed 0 bases and J shed 2 bases, with 11 bases lying between them. CDR3 protein: CASSVDTGTQETQYF. The CDR3 DNA is TGTGCCAGCAGCGTAGACACAGGAACTCAAGAGACCCAGTACTTC.

The chain carries TRBV2 and TRBJ2-2, with TRBD1 identical over 8 bases. The CDR3 runs to 14 residues. Germline trimming cut 4 bases from V and 5 bases from J; bases unmatched to any gene: 3. Looked up from germline, CDR1 is SNHLY and CDR2 is FYNNEI. CDR3 residues: CASSGTGKTGELFF. CDR3 coding DNA: TGTGCCAGCAGTGGGACAGGGAAAACCGGGGAGCTGTTTTTT.

The chain couples TRBV6-1 to TRBJ2-7; D possibly corresponds to TRBD1 (5 bases). Germline CDR1 is MNHNS and CDR2 is SASEGT. The ends were cut back, 6 bases at V and 0 bases at J, with 15 bases in the middle. The CDR3 consists of 15 residues. The CDR3 spells CASSLLTGSSYEQYF. CDR3 nucleotides: TGTGCCAGCAGCCTACTTACAGGAAGCTCCTACGAGCAGTACTTC.

The table lists this clone with a count of one. The CDR3 sequence: CASRGANNEQFF. CDR3 in DNA: TGCGCCAGCAGAGGAGCAAACAATGAGCAGTTCTTC. The chain joins TRBV4-1 to TRBJ2-1; no definite D call. Trimming removed 6 bases at V and 5 bases at J, with 8 bases between. This CDR3 comprises 12 residues. The germline gives CDR1 MGHRA, CDR2 YSYEKL.

The chain combines TRBV11-2 with TRBJ1-2; 7 nucleotides align to TRBD1. The CDR3 length is 13 residues. After removal of 5 bases from V and 4 bases from J, the junction contained 4 bases not matched to a gene. Germline assignment: CDR1 SGHAT and CDR2 FQNNGV. The CDR3 sequence: CASSRTGTYGYTF. CDR3 sequence (DNA): TGTGCCAGCAGCCGGACAGGAACCTATGGCTACACCTTC.

The chain uses TRBV5-4 and TRBJ2-7; D gene uncertain. V lost 0 bases and J lost 7, with 8 bases in between. The length of the CDR3 is 12 residues. Per the germline V gene, CDR1 is SGHNT and CDR2 is YYREEE (reference sequence). CDR3 loop: CASSLDHGEQYF. As DNA, the CDR3 is TGTGCCAGCAGCTTGGATCACGGTGAGCAGTACTTC.

The V call is TRBV4-2, the J call TRBJ1-4; 9 positions agree with TRBD1. The germline V gene encodes CDR1 LGHNA and CDR2 YNFKEQ. CDR3 size: 16 residues. J gave up 8 bases and V 1 base, and 8 bases lay outside the gene matches. This chain's CDR3 is CASSQGEGTGYEKLFF. The CDR3 DNA follows: TGTGCCAGCAGCCAAGGGGAAGGGACAGGGTACGAAAAACTGTTTTTT.

V gene TRBV13 combines with J gene TRBJ1-2; 8 bases are a match to TRBD1. The CDR3 runs to 14 residues. The trim removed 4 bases at V and 8 bases at J, leaving 9 bases unmatched. CDR1 PRHDT and CDR2 FYEKMQ come from the germline V gene (reference sequence). The DNA of the CDR3 is TGTGCCAGCAGCTCAACCAGGACAGGGCTCGGCTACACCTTC. It yields the protein CASSSTRTGLGYTF. Variable domain in full (rest from reference TRBV13 and TRBJ1-2): AAGVIQSPRHLIKEKRETATLKCYPIPRHDTVYWYQQGPGQDPQFLISFYEKMQSDKGSIPDRFSAQQFSDYHSELNMSSLELGDSALYFCASSSTRTGLGYTFGSGTRLTVV.

The chain combines TRBV27 with TRBJ2-1; the D gene could be TRBD1 or TRBD2 (6 bases each). The CDR3 is 16 amino acids. Trimming left V 6 bases short and J 1 base short, with 16 bases between. CDR1 is MNHEY, CDR2 SMNVEV, per germline (reference sequence). Here the CDR3 reads CASRALEGGSYNEQFF. DNA for the CDR3: TGTGCCAGCAGGGCACTGGAGGGGGGATCCTACAATGAGCAGTTCTTC.

This clone was counted only a few times. The J gene is TRBJ1-4, the V gene TRBV29-1; D is ambiguous. This CDR3 has 13 residues. Germline V lookup: CDR1 SQVTM, CDR2 ANQGSEA. The ends were cut back, 4 bases at V and 7 bases at J, with 13 bases in the middle. CDR3 sequence: CSVAVPEGEKLFF. The CDR3 coding sequence is TGCAGCGTTGCTGTACCAGAAGGTGAAAAACTGTTTTTT.

The rearrangement joins TRBV4-1 to TRBJ1-5, with TRBD1 matching 9 bases. Germline loops: CDR1 MGHRA, CDR2 YSYEKL. CDR3 length equals 15 residues. V was clipped by 2 bases and J by 6 bases; unmatched bases: 5. CDR3 nucleotide sequence: TGCGCCAGCAGCCAACGGGACAGGGACGGTCAGCCCCAGCATTTT. This translates into CASSQRDRDGQPQHF.

This rearrangement joins TRBV21-1 to TRBJ1-4. TRBV21-1 is a pseudogene locus. The CDR3 loop spans 16 amino acids. The CDR3 reads CASSSLSVRESGKTVF. Here the CDR3 DNA reads TGTGCCAGCAGCTCCCTATCGGTCAGGGAGTCAGGAAAAACTGTTTTT.

The chain couples TRBV6-4 to TRBJ2-3, with D possibly TRBD2 on 5 matching bases. The CDR3 length is 11 residues. Germline V gives CDR1 MRHNA, CDR2 SNTAGT. The V gene lost 5 bases and the J gene lost 12 bases, with 12 bases spanning the gap. The DNA of the CDR3 is TGTGCCAGCAGTATTGCAGAGGGACAGTATTTT. This translates into CASSIAEGQYF.